These 28 T cell receptor beta chains were all obtained from the same sample, sequenced in a study of T cell repertoires in cytomegalovirus infection. TCRdb called the reads again in MiXCR, with one record for every CDR3 protein. The sample includes around 530,000 distinct CDR3 sequences, 26% of them seen just once. Specimen: PBMCs. Receptors were obtained from a human donor in good health (CMV status not recorded). Some clones in this sample may be carry-over from other donors' samples.

The chain uses TRBV6-2 or TRBV6-3 and TRBJ1-2; D ambiguous. The CDR3 has 11 residues. Germline loops: CDR1 MNHEY, CDR2 SVGEGT. Trimming removed 2 bases from V and 7 bases from J, with 5 bases in between. CDR3 bases: TGTGCCAGCAGTTACCCTACTGGCTACACCTTC. Its protein is CASSYPTGYTF.

A remark on this clonotype: A much larger clone differs from this one at a single base, so this may be a read error. The rearrangement uses TRBV12-3 or TRBV12-4 and TRBJ1-5; D unresolved. With 8 bases removed from V and 7 bases from J, the gap between germline ends came to 15 bases. This CDR3 is 13 amino acids long. CDR3 residues: CASGYSGRQPQHF. CDR3 nucleotide sequence: TGTGCCAGCGGCTATTCCGGACGGCAGCCCCAGCATTTT.

This clonotype was recorded a few times. This CDR3 is CASSLMGDEQFF. The CDR3 DNA sequence: TGTGCCAGCAGCTTAATGGGCGATGAGCAGTTCTTC. This chain joins TRBV7-3 and TRBJ2-1; D remains ambiguous. With 1 base removed from V and 8 bases from J, the gap between germline ends came to 6 bases. CDR1 SGHTA and CDR2 FQGTGA come from the germline V gene. The CDR3 spans 12 residues.

This clonotype has just a few counts. V gene TRBV19 combines with J gene TRBJ2-2; a possible D gene is TRBD2 (6 bases). Trimming cost V 3 bases and J 0 bases, with 11 bases left between them. CDR1 and CDR2 from the germline V gene are LNHDA and SQIVND (reference sequence). CDR3 length: 16 amino acids. The CDR3 loop is CASSIRLAANTGELFF. CDR3 in DNA: TGTGCCAGTAGTATTCGGTTAGCGGCGAACACCGGGGAGCTGTTTTTT. The full variable domain, with the rest looked up from reference TRBV19 and TRBJ2-2, is DGGITQSPKYLFRKEGQNVTLSCEQNLNHDAMYWYRQDPGQGLRLIYYSQIVNDFQKGDIAEGYSVSREKKESFPLTVTSAQKNPTAFYLCASSIRLAANTGELFFGEGSRLTVL.

Ten or more counts support this clonotype. Here the CDR3 reads CASSFSEEMKQFF. The CDR3 DNA is TGTGCCAGCAGCTTCTCCGAAGAAATGAAGCAGTTCTTC. This chain uses TRBV7-2 with TRBJ2-1; no clear D gene. Between the trimmed V and J ends, which lost 3 bases and 11 bases, there was a span of 14 bases. The CDR3 runs to 13 residues. Germline CDR1 SGHTA, CDR2 FQGNSA.

V usage is TRBV12-3 or TRBV12-4 and J usage is TRBJ1-1, with unresolved D. Trimming cost V 8 bases and J 4 bases, with 11 bases left between them. This CDR3 has 12 amino acids. CDR3 DNA sequence: TGTGCCAGCGAACAGTGGGGCACTGAAGCTTTCTTT. It is translated as CASEQWGTEAFF.

In this sample, this clonotype turned up many times. The V gene is TRBV7-2, the J gene TRBJ2-7; 9 bases are a match to TRBD2. The trim removed 5 bases at V and 6 bases at J, leaving 11 bases unmatched. Germline assignment: CDR1 SGHTA and CDR2 FQGNSA. The CDR3 totals 15 residues. The CDR3 protein is CASSPPGLAFSEQYF. DNA for the CDR3: TGTGCCAGCAGCCCGCCGGGACTAGCTTTCAGCGAGCAGTACTTC.

The V call is TRBV30, the J call TRBJ1-4, with D uncertain. CDR1 and CDR2 from the germline V gene are GTSNPN and SVGIG (reference sequence). The V gene lost 2 bases and the J gene lost 8 bases, with 6 bases spanning the gap. The CDR3 consists of 11 residues. Here the CDR3 reads CAWSPGEKLFF. The CDR3 DNA follows: TGTGCCTGGAGTCCTGGGGAAAAACTGTTTTTT.

This clonotype was counted a few times. This rearrangement joins TRBV5-4 to TRBJ2-5; unclear D gene. There are 15 residues in the CDR3. CDR1 is SGHNT, CDR2 YYREEE, per germline (reference sequence). Trimming removed 0 bases at V and 5 bases at J, with 14 bases between. Here the CDR3 DNA reads TGTGCCAGCAGCTTGGAAGGGCGTCAACGGGAGACCCAGTACTTC. It yields the protein CASSLEGRQRETQYF.

The chain is built from TRBV7-9 and TRBJ2-1; the match to TRBD2 covers 10 bases. Germline assignment: CDR1 SEHNR and CDR2 FQNEAQ (reference sequence). The V segment lost 4 bases and the J segment 8 bases; nucleotides outside the gene matches: 17. CDR3 length: 18 residues. The chain's CDR3 is CASSSDRVRLAGVYEQFF. DNA of the CDR3: TGTGCCAGCAGCTCAGACAGGGTTCGGCTAGCGGGAGTTTATGAGCAGTTCTTC.

The chain employs TRBV6-1 and TRBJ1-3; 8 positions match TRBD1. V was pared by 6 bases and J by 4 bases, with 11 bases of the junction left unmatched. Germline CDR1 and CDR2: MNHNS and SASEGT. This CDR3 contains 16 residues. The CDR3 coding sequence is TGTGCCAGCAGATCTTCGACAGGGGTAGGAGGAAACACCATATATTTT. This translates into CASRSSTGVGGNTIYF.

This clonotype showed up just a few times. V usage is TRBV25-1 and J usage is TRBJ2-7; D is unclear. This CDR3 has 13 residues. Per the germline V gene, CDR1 is MGHDK and CDR2 is SYGVNS. The V end was cut by 2 bases, the J end by 1 base, with 6 bases between. CDR3 nucleotide sequence: TGTGCCAGCAGTGAAACGTCATCCTACGAGCAGTACGTC. Translating gives CASSETSSYEQYV.

This clonotype was picked up a small number of times. The V call is TRBV7-2, the J call TRBJ2-5, with D perhaps given as TRBD1 or TRBD2 (5 bases each). The CDR3 loop spans 15 amino acids. V was shortened by 7 bases and J by 5 bases, with 20 bases between the two germline ends. Germline CDR1 and CDR2: SGHTA and FQGNSA. CDR3 sequence: CASTPGASVGETQYF. The DNA of the CDR3 is TGTGCCAGCACACCCGGGGCTAGTGTTGGGGAGACCCAGTACTTC.

The genes are TRBV4-1 and TRBJ2-1; D might be TRBD2 (6 bases). The germline CDR1 and CDR2 sequences are MGHRA and YSYEKL. Trimming left V 0 bases short and J 9 bases short, with 9 bases between. The length of the CDR3 is 13 residues. The CDR3 DNA follows: TGCGCCAGCAGCCAAGACCTAGCGATTGAGCAGTTCTTC. This translates into CASSQDLAIEQFF.

This clonotype was found a few times. The chain is built from TRBV27 and TRBJ1-1; D is possibly TRBD1 (5 bases). Trimming cost V 0 bases and J 0 bases, with 17 bases left between them. This CDR3 comprises 18 residues. CDR1 and CDR2 from the germline V gene are MNHEY and SMNVEV (reference sequence). Written as DNA, the CDR3 is TGTGCCAGCAGTTTATCGCCCCCAGTGGGGGAGTTGAACACTGAAGCTTTCTTT. Protein product: CASSLSPPVGELNTEAFF.

The rearrangement uses TRBV18 and TRBJ2-3; 7 bases map to TRBD1. The CDR3 runs to 15 residues. V lost 3 bases, J lost 3 bases, and 6 bases stayed unmatched. Germline V CDR1 and CDR2: KGHSH, LQKENI. The CDR3 coding sequence is TGTGCCAGCTCACCGACAGGGTATAGGACAGATACGCAGTATTTT. Protein product: CASSPTGYRTDTQYF.

This clonotype was picked up a small number of times. The rearrangement uses TRBV10-2 and TRBJ2-1, with D possibly being TRBD2 (6 bases). The CDR3 consists of 18 residues. Trimming cost V 2 bases and J 7 bases, with 24 bases left between them. Germline CDR1 reads WSHSY; CDR2 reads SAAADI. CDR3 in amino acids: CASSEIGSWEEVRNEQFF. DNA for the CDR3: TGCGCCAGCAGTGAGATTGGGTCGTGGGAGGAGGTTCGAAATGAGCAGTTCTTC.

This clonotype was seen at least ten times. The chain links TRBV7-2 to TRBJ1-4; tentatively, D is TRBD1 (6 bases). Trimming took 1 base from V and 8 from J, leaving 14 bases between them. The germline V gene encodes CDR1 SGHTA and CDR2 FQGNSA. The CDR3 totals 15 residues. The CDR3 DNA is TGTGCCAGCAGCTTAGGGGGGGCAGTGGGCGAAAAACTGTTTTTT. The encoded protein is CASSLGGAVGEKLFF.

The chain employs TRBV12-3 or TRBV12-4 and TRBJ2-2; 8 nucleotides line up with TRBD1. The CDR3 contains 14 residues. V trimming: 3 bases; J trimming: 6 bases; junction bases outside the gene matches: 3. The CDR3 spells CASSFLQGAGELFF. CDR3 DNA: TGTGCCAGCAGTTTCCTACAGGGGGCCGGGGAGCTGTTTTTT.

The chain has TRBV20-1 and TRBJ2-5; the D gene is possibly TRBD1 (6 bases). The CDR3 sequence is 12 residues long. V was trimmed by 7 bases and J by 4 bases, leaving 13 bases between them. Germline lookup yields CDR1 DFQATT and CDR2 SNEGSKA (reference sequence). For the CDR3, the DNA is TGCAGTGTTGGCAGGGGCGGAGAGACCCAGTACTTC. It codes for CSVGRGGETQYF.

J is TRBJ1-5 and V is TRBV19; D is undetermined. This CDR3 has 16 residues. Germline CDR1 LNHDA, CDR2 SQIVND (reference sequence). V shed 3 bases and J shed 6 bases, with 18 bases lying between them. Here the CDR3 reads CASSITARSLTQPQHF. DNA of the CDR3: TGTGCCAGTAGTATCACAGCAAGGTCCCTTACTCAGCCCCAGCATTTT.

The chain has TRBV6-6 and TRBJ1-1; TRBD1 is a possible D gene (6 bases). Germline V gene lookup returns CDR1 MNHNY and CDR2 SVGAGI (reference sequence). The CDR3 extends over 15 amino acids. Trimming removed 2 bases from V and 3 bases from J, with 13 bases in between. DNA of the CDR3: TGTGCCAGCAGTTACCCGGGGACATTGGACACTGAAGCTTTCTTT. It is translated as CASSYPGTLDTEAFF.

The chain employs TRBV19 and TRBJ2-4; D might be TRBD1 (6 bases). CDR3 length: 17 amino acids. CDR1 and CDR2 (germline): LNHDA, SQIVND (reference sequence). V shed 4 bases and J shed 0 bases, with 16 bases lying between them. The chain's CDR3 is CASSTLQDRLAKNIQYF. DNA of the CDR3: TGTGCCAGTAGTACCCTTCAGGACAGACTAGCCAAAAACATTCAGTACTTC. Full variable domain (remainder filled in from reference TRBV19 and TRBJ2-4): DGGITQSPKYLFRKEGQNVTLSCEQNLNHDAMYWYRQDPGQGLRLIYYSQIVNDFQKGDIAEGYSVSREKKESFPLTVTSAQKNPTAFYLCASSTLQDRLAKNIQYFGAGTRLSVL.

This clonotype was detected ten times or more. The chain employs TRBV7-2 and TRBJ1-2, with unresolved D. The CDR3 sequence is 12 residues long. Germline loops: CDR1 SGHTA, CDR2 FQGNSA. V was trimmed by 2 bases and J by 8 bases, leaving 9 bases between them. The DNA for the CDR3 is TGTGCCAGCAGCTTACCAGGCGGGGGCTACACCTTC. Protein: CASSLPGGGYTF.

The chain combines TRBV19 with TRBJ2-1; TRBD2 matches 10 bases. The CDR3 is 15 residues long. Trimming took 7 bases from V and 5 from J; bases not matched to a gene: 8. Germline loops: CDR1 LNHDA, CDR2 SQIVND (reference sequence). For the CDR3, the DNA is TGTGCCAGTACGGTTCTAGCGGGAGACAACAATGAGCAGTTCTTC. Translating it yields CASTVLAGDNNEQFF.

This rearrangement joins TRBV19 to TRBJ2-1; D uncertain. The CDR3 has 12 residues. The V end lost 5 bases, the J end lost 10 bases, and 12 bases lay between the germline ends. Germline loops: CDR1 LNHDA, CDR2 SQIVND (reference sequence). The chain's CDR3 is CASSYRVTEQFF. The DNA for the CDR3 is TGTGCCAGTAGTTATCGTGTGACCGAGCAGTTCTTC. The variable domain in full, with the rest retrieved from reference TRBV19 and TRBJ2-1, is DGGITQSPKYLFRKEGQNVTLSCEQNLNHDAMYWYRQDPGQGLRLIYYSQIVNDFQKGDIAEGYSVSREKKESFPLTVTSAQKNPTAFYLCASSYRVTEQFFGPGTRLTVL.

This clonotype has more than one count but fewer than ten. The rearrangement joins TRBV12-3 or TRBV12-4 to TRBJ2-7, with TRBD1 matching over 8 bases. V shed 6 bases and J 0 bases; nucleotides not matched to a gene: 4. The CDR3 consists of 14 residues. Here the CDR3 DNA reads TGTGCCAGCAGACGACAGGGGCCCTCCTACGAGCAGTACTTC. Its protein is CASRRQGPSYEQYF.

There are a few counts of this clonotype. The genes are TRBV25-1 and TRBJ2-7, with unresolved D. The V end lost 2 bases, the J end lost 2 bases, and 7 bases lay between the germline ends. The CDR3 runs 13 residues. Per germline, CDR1 MGHDK and CDR2 SYGVNS. DNA of the CDR3: TGTGCCAGCAGTGAAGCACTCACCTACGAGCAGTACTTC. Translating it yields CASSEALTYEQYF.